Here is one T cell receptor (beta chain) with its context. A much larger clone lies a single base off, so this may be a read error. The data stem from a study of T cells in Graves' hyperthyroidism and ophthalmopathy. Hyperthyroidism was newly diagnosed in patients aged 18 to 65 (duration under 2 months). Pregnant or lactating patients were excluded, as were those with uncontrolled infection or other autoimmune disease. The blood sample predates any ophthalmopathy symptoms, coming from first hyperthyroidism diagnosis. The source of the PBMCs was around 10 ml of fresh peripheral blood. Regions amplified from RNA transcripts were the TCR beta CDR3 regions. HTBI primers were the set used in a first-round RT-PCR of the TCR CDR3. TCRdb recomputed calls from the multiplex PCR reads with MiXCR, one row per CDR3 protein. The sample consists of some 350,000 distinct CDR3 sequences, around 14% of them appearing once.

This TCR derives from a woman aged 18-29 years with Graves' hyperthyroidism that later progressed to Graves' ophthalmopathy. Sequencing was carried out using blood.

CDR3 in DNA: TGCAGTGCTAGAGATCTTCGGGGCCTTCATTCCAATGAGCAGTTCTTC. As protein: CSARDLRGLHSNEQFF. V and J are TRBV20-1 and TRBJ2-1; the D call may be TRBD1 or TRBD2 (5 bases each). The CDR3 consists of 16 residues. From germline, CDR1 is DFQATT and CDR2 SNEGSKA (reference sequence). Trimming took 0 bases from V and 6 from J, leaving 18 bases between them.